This T cell receptor beta chain is drawn from a study of CD8 T cells in Susac syndrome. Reverse transcription of roughly 0.45 to 1 ug RNA used random hexamers. TCR beta CDR3 was amplified by immunoSEQ covering 54 Vbeta and 13 Jbeta. TCRdb processed the immunoSEQ multiplex PCR reads anew with MiXCR; each CDR3 protein has one entry. Of around 130,000 distinct CDR3 sequences listed, under 95% were seen once; the top ten hold about 0.23%. Peripheral blood CD8+ and CD4+ T cells were profiled by TCR beta sequencing. Relapsing-remitting disease, either stable or active, was present in the treatment-naive patients who were the multiple sclerosis controls. Trimming removed 4 bases at V and 6 bases at J, with 4 bases between. The CDR3 totals 10 residues. Germline CDR1 reads SQVTM; CDR2 reads ANQGSEA.

This chain joins TRBV29-1 and TRBJ2-1, with unresolved D. The receptor comes from a human donor with multiple sclerosis. The specimen sequenced was CD8+ T cells from PBMCs. The CDR3 spells CSVGANEQFF. CDR3 sequence (DNA): TGCAGCGTTGGAGCCAATGAGCAGTTCTTC.